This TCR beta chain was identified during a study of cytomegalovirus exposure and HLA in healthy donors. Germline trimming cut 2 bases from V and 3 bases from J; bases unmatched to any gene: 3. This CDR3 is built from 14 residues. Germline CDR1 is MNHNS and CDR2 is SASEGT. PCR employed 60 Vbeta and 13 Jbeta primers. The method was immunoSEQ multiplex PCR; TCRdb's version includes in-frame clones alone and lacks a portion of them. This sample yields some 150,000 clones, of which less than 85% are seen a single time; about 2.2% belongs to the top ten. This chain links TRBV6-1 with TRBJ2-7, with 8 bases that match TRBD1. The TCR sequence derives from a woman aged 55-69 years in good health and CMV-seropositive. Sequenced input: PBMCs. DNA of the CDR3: TGTGCCAGCAGTGAACAGGGGGCGGGCTACGAGCAGTACTTC. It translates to CASSEQGAGYEQYF.